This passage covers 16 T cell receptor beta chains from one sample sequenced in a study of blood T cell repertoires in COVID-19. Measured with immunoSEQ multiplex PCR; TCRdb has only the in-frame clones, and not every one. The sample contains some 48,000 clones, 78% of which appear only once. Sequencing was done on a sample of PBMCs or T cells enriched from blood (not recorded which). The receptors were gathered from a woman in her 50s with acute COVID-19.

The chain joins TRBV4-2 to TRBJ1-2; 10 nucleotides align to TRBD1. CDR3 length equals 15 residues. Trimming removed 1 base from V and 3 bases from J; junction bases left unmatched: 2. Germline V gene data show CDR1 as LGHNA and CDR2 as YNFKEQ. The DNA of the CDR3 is TGTGCCAGCAGCCAAGGGACAGGGGGATACTATGGCTACACCTTC. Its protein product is CASSQGTGGYYGYTF.

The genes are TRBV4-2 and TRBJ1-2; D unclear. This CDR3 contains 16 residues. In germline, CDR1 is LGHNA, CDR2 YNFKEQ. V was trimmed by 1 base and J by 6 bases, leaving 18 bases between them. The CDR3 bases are TGTGCCAGCAGCCAAGCGATGGACTCTCTTCAGGATGGCTACACCTTC. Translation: CASSQAMDSLQDGYTF.

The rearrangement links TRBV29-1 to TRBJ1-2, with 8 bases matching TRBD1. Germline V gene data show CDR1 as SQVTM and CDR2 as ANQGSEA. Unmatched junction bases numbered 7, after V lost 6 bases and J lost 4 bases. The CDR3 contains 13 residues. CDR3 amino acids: CSVRQGTGYGYTF. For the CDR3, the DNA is TGCAGCGTGAGACAGGGGACGGGCTATGGCTACACCTTC. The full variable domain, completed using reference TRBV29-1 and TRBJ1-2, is SAVISQKPSRDICQRGTSLTIQCQVDSQVTMMFWYRQQPGQSLTLIATANQGSEATYESGFVIDKFPISRPNLTFSTLTVSNMSPEDSSIYLCSVRQGTGYGYTFGSGTRLTVV.

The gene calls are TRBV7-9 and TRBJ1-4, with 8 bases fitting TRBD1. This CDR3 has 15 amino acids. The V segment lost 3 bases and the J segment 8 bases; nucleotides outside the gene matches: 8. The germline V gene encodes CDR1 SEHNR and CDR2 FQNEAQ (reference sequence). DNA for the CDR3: TGTGCCAGCAGCTTCGGACAGGGACTACAGGAAAAACTGTTTTTT. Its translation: CASSFGQGLQEKLFF.

DNA for the CDR3: TGTGCCAGCAGACCTCCGGGACAGTCCTGGAATGAGCAGTTCTTC. This encodes CASRPPGQSWNEQFF. The gene calls are TRBV28 and TRBJ2-1; TRBD1 agrees at 7 bases. The CDR3 length is 15 residues. Germline CDR1 is MDHEN and CDR2 is SYDVKM. The V gene end was trimmed by 6 bases and the J gene end by 7 bases; junction bases not matched to a gene: 12. Using reference TRBV28 and TRBJ2-1 for the parts outside the CDR3, the full variable domain is DVKVTQSSRYLVKRTGEKVFLECVQDMDHENMFWYRQDPGLGLRLIYFSYDVKMKEKGDIPEGYSVSREKKERFSLILESASTNQTSMYLCASRPPGQSWNEQFFGPGTRLTVL.

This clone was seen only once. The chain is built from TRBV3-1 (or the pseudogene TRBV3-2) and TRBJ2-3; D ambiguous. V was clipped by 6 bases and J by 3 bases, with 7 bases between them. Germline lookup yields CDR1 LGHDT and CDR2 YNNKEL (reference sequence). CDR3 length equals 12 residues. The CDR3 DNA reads TGTGCCAGCAGAGGCAGGACAGATACGCAGTATTTT. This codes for CASRGRTDTQYF.

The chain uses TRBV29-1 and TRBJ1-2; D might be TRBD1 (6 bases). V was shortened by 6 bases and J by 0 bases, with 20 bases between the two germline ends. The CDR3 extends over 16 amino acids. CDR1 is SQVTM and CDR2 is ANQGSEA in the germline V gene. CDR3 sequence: CSVQGRASLANYGYTF. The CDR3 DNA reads TGCAGCGTACAGGGTCGGGCTAGCTTAGCTAACTATGGCTACACCTTC.

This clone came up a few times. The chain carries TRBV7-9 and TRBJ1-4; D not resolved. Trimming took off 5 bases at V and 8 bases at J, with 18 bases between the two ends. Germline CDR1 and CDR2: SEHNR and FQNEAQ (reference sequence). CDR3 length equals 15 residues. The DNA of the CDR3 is TGTGCCAGCAGCCGGAACAGTGATCCACGGGAAAAACTGTTTTTT. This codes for CASSRNSDPREKLFF.

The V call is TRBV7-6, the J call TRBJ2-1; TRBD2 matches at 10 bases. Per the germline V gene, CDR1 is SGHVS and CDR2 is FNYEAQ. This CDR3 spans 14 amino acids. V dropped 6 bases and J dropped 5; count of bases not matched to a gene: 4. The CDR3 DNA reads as TGTGCCAGCAGGGGACTAGCGCTACACAATGAGCAGTTCTTC. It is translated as CASRGLALHNEQFF.

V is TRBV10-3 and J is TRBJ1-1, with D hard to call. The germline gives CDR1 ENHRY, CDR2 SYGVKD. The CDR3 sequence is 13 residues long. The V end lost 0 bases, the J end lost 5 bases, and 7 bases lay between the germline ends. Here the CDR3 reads CAISESEWTEAFF. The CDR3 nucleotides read TGTGCCATCAGTGAGTCTGAGTGGACTGAAGCTTTCTTT.

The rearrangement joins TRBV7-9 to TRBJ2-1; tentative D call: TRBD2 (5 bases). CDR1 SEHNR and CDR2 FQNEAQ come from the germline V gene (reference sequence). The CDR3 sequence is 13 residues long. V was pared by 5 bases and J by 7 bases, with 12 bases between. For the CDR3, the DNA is TGTGCCAGCAGCCCTCGAGGGATTAATGAGCAGTTCTTC. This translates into CASSPRGINEQFF.

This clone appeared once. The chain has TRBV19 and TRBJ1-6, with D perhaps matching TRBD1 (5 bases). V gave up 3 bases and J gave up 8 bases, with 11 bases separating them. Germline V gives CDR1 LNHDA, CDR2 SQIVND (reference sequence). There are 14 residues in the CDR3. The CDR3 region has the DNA TGTGCCAGTAGTATCCCCAGGGCTTATTCACCCCTCCACTTT. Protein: CASSIPRAYSPLHF.

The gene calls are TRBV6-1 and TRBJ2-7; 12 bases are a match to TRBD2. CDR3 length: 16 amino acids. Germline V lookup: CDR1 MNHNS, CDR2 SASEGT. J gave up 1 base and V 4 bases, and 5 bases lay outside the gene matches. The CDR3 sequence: CASSARTSGASYEQYF. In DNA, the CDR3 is TGTGCCAGCAGTGCCCGGACTAGCGGGGCTTCCTACGAGCAGTACTTC.

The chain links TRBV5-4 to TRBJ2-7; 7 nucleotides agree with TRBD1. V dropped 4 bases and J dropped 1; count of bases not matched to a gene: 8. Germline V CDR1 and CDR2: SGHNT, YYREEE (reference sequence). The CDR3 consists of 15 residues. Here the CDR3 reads CASSKIGTESYEQYF. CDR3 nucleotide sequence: TGTGCCAGCAGCAAGATCGGGACAGAATCCTACGAGCAGTACTTC.

CDR3 sequence (DNA): TGTGCCAGCAGCTTGTTCAGGGGAAAGGGTGGTCTCCATCAGCCCCAGCATTTT. Amino acid sequence: CASSLFRGKGGLHQPQHF. This chain connects TRBV5-5 to TRBJ1-5, with D possibly TRBD1 on 6 matching bases. Looked up from germline, CDR1 is SGHKS and CDR2 is YYEKEE (reference sequence). This CDR3 spans 18 amino acids. Trimming took 1 base from V and 5 from J, leaving 22 bases between them. Together with reference TRBV5-5 and TRBJ1-5, the CDR3 gives the full variable domain: DAGVTQSPTHLIKTRGQQVTLRCSPISGHKSVSWYQQVLGQGPQFIFQYYEKEERGRGNFPDRFSARQFPNYSSELNVNALLLGDSALYLCASSLFRGKGGLHQPQHFGDGTRLSIL.

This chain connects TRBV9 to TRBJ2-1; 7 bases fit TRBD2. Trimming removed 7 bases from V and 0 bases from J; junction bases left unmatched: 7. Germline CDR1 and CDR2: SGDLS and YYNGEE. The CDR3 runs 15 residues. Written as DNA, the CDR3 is TGTGCCAGCTCCCCGGGGGGAAGCTCCTACAATGAGCAGTTCTTC. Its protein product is CASSPGGSSYNEQFF.